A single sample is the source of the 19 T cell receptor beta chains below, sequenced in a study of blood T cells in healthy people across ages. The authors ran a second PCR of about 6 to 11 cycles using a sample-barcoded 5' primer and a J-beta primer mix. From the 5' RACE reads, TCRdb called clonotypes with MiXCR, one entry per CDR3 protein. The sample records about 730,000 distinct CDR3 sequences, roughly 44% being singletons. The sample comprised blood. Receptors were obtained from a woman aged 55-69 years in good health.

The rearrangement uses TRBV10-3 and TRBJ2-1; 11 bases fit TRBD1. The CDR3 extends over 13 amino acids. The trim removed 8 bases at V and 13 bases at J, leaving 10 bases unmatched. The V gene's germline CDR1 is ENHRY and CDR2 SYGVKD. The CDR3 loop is CAIGTGGQETQFF. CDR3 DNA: TGTGCCATCGGGACAGGGGGACAAGAGACCCAGTTCTTC.

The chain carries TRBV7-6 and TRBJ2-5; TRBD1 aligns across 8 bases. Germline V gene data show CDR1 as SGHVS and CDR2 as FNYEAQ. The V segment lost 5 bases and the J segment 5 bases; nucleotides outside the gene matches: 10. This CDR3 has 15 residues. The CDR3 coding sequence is TGTGCCAGCAGCCCGAGACAGGGGAGGCAGGAGACCCAGTACTTC. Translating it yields CASSPRQGRQETQYF.

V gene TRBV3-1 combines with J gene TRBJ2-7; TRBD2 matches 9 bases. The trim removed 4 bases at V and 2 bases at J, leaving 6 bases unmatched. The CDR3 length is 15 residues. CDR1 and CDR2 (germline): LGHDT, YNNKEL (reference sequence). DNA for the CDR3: TGTGCCAGCAGCCCCTCGGAGCGGGGGGCCTACGAGCAGTACTTC. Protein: CASSPSERGAYEQYF.

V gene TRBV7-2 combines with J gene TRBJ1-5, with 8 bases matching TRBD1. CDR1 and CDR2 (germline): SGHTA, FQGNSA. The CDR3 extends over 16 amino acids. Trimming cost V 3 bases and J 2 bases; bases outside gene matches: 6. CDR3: CASSFGQGRGNQPQHF. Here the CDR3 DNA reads TGTGCCAGCAGCTTCGGACAGGGTCGGGGCAATCAGCCCCAGCATTTT.

In DNA, the CDR3 is TGTGCCAGCAGCCCGAGGGAAGGGATAGGAGCTGAAGCTTTCTTT. Its translation: CASSPREGIGAEAFF. The V and J genes are TRBV7-8 and TRBJ1-1; D is unresolved. Germline loops: CDR1 SGHVS, CDR2 FQNEAQ. The CDR3 has 15 residues. The ends were cut back, 5 bases at V and 6 bases at J, with 19 bases in the middle.

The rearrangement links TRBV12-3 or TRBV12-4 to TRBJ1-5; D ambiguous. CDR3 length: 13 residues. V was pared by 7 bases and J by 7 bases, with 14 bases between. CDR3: CASTALGRQPQHF. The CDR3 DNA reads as TGTGCCAGCACCGCCCTGGGTAGACAGCCCCAGCATTTT.

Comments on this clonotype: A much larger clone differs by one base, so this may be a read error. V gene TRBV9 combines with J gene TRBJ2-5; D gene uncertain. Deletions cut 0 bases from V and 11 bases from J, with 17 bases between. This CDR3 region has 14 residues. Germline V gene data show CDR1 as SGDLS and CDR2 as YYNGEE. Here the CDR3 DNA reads TGTGCCAGCAGCGTAGAAATGGGTTTGAATGAGCAGTACTTC. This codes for CASSVEMGLNEQYF.

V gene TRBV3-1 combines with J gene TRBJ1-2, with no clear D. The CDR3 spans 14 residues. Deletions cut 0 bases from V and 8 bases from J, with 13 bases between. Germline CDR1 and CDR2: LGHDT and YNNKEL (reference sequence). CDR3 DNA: TGTGCCAGCAGCCAAGACGGGGATTGTGGAGGCTACACCTTC. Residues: CASSQDGDCGGYTF.

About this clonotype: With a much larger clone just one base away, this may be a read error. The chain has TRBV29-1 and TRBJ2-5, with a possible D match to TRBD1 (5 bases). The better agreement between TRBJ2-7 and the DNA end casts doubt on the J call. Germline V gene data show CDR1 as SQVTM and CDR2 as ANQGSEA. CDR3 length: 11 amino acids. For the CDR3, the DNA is TGCAGCGTTGGCAGGGCCTACGAGCAGTACTTC. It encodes CSVGRAYEQYF.

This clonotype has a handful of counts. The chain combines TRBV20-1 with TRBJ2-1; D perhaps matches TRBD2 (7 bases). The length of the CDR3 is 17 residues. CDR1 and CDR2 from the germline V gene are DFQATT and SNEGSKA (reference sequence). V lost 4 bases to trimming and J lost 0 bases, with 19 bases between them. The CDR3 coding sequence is TGCAGTGCTACAATCGCCCGGGGGGCCAGCTCCTACAATGAGCAGTTCTTC. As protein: CSATIARGASSYNEQFF.

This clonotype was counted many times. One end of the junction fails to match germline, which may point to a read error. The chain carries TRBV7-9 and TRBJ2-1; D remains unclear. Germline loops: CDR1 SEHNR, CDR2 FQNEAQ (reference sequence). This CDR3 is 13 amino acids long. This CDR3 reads CASSLGLANEQFF. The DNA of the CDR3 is TGTGCCAGCAGTTTAGGGTTAGCCAATGAGCAGTTCTTC. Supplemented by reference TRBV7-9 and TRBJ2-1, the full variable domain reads DTGVSQNPRHKITKRGQNVTFRCDPISEHNRLYWYRQTLGQGPEFLTYFQNEAQLEKSRLLSDRFSAERPKGSFSTLEIQRTEQGDSAMYLCASSLGLANEQFFGPGTRLTVL.

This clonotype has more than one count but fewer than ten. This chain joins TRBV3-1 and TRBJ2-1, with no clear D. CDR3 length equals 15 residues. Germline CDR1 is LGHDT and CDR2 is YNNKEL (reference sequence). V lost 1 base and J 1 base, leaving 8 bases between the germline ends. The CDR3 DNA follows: TGTGCCAGCAGCCAAGTCGACGGTTCCTACAATGAGCAGTTCTTC. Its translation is CASSQVDGSYNEQFF.

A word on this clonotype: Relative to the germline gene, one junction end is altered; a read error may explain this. The CDR3 DNA reads as TGCAGTGCCCGTCAGGGTTCCTACAACGAGCAGTTCTTC. It codes for CSARQGSYNEQFF. V gene TRBV20-1 combines with J gene TRBJ2-1; D might be TRBD1 (5 bases). The length of the CDR3 is 13 residues. Germline V gene data show CDR1 as DFQATT and CDR2 as SNEGSKA (reference sequence).

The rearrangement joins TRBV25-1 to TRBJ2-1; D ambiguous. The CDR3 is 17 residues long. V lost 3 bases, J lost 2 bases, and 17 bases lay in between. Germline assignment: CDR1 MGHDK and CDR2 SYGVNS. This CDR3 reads CASSESDRTTTYNEQFF. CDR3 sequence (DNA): TGTGCCAGCAGTGAGAGCGACCGAACAACCACCTACAATGAGCAGTTCTTC.

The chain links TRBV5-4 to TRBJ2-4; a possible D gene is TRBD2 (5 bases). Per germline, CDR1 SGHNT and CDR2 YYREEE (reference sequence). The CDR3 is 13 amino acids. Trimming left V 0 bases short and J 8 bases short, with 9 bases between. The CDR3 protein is CASSLAGMDIQYF. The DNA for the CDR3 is TGTGCCAGCAGCTTGGCGGGAATGGACATTCAGTACTTC.

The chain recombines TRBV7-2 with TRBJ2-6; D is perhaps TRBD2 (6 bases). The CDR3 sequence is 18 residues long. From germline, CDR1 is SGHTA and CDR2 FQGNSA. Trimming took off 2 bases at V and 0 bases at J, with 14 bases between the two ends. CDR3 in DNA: TGTGCCAGCAGCTTAATCGTCGCGGGGTTCTCTGGGGCCAACGTCCTGACTTTC. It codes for CASSLIVAGFSGANVLTF.

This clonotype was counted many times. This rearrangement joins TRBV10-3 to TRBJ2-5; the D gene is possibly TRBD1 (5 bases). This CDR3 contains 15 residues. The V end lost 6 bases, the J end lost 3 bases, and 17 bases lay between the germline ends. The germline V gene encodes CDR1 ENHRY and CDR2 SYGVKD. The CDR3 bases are TGTGCCATCAGAGACAGTGAATCGGGTGAAGAGACCCAGTACTTC. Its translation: CAIRDSESGEETQYF.

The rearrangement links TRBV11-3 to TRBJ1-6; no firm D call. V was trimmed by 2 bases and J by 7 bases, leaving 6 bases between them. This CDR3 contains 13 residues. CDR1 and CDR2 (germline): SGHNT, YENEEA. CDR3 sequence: CASSLFGNSPLHF. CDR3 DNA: TGTGCCAGCAGCTTATTTGGAAATTCACCCCTCCACTTT.

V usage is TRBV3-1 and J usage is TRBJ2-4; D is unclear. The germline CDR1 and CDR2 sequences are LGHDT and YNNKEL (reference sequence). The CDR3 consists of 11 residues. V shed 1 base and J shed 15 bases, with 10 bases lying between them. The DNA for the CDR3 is TGTGCCAGCAGCCAAGTCGGAAAGCGGTACTTC. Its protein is CASSQVGKRYF.